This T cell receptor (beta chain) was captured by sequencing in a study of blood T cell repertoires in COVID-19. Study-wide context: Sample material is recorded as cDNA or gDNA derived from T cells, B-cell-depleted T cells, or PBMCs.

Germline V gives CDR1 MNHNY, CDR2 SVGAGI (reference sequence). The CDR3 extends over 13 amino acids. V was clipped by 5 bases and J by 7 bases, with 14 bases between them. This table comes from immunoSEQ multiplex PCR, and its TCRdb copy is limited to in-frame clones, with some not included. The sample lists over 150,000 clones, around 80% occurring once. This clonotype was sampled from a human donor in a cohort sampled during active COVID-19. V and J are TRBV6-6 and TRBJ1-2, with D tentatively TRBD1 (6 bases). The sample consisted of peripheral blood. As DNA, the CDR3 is TGTGCCAGCAGTGTACAGGGAGTCGGTGGCTACACCTTC. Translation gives CASSVQGVGGYTF.